Presented here are 27 T cell receptor beta chains from one specimen sequenced in a study of glioma-infiltrating T cells after dendritic cell vaccination. The assay was immunoSEQ multiplex PCR, and TCRdb's table has in-frame clones only and misses some. The sample consists of about 92,000 clones, 86% of them appearing once. Sequenced here: blood, sampled before dendritic cell vaccination. These receptors were obtained from a human donor with glioblastoma.

The table lists this clone with a few counts. The J gene is TRBJ2-4, the V gene TRBV6-1; D is perhaps TRBD2 (6 bases). The CDR3 covers 13 residues. V was shortened by 5 bases and J by 8 bases, with 13 bases between the two germline ends. Germline lookup yields CDR1 MNHNS and CDR2 SASEGT. The CDR3 DNA reads as TGTGCCAGCAGTCAGGGCGGAGGGGACATTCAGTACTTC. As protein: CASSQGGGDIQYF.

This clone has just a few counts. At the DNA level, this CDR3 is encoded by other sequences in the same sample as well. The chain joins TRBV2 to TRBJ2-7, with 11 bases fitting TRBD1. This CDR3 is built from 14 residues. The V gene end was trimmed by 6 bases and the J gene end by 0 bases; junction bases not matched to a gene: 1. CDR1 and CDR2 from the germline V gene are SNHLY and FYNNEI. CDR3 residues: CASSGTGGSYEQYF. The CDR3 nucleotides are TGTGCCAGCAGCGGGACAGGGGGCTCCTACGAGCAGTACTTC. Looking up the rest from reference TRBV2 and TRBJ2-7 gives the full variable domain: EPEVTQTPSHQVTQMGQEVILRCVPISNHLYFYWYRQILGQKVEFLVSFYNNEISEKSEIFDDQFSVERPDGSNFTLKIRSTKLEDSAMYFCASSGTGGSYEQYFGPGTRLTVT.

The chain couples TRBV28 to TRBJ1-6, with D uncertain. In germline, CDR1 is MDHEN, CDR2 SYDVKM. V was cut by 3 bases and J by 9 bases, with 9 bases left in between. The CDR3 runs to 13 residues. This chain's CDR3 is CASSFSLSSPLHF. Written as DNA, the CDR3 is TGTGCCAGCAGTTTTTCTTTGAGTTCACCCCTCCACTTT.

In its sample, this clone was seen once. The chain uses TRBV25-1 and TRBJ2-2; TRBD1 agrees at 10 bases. V dropped 8 bases and J dropped 7; count of bases not matched to a gene: 10. The germline gives CDR1 MGHDK, CDR2 SYGVNS. There are 15 residues in the CDR3. The chain's CDR3 is CASSGTGVFGGELFF. Written as DNA, the CDR3 is TGTGCCAGCTCCGGGACAGGGGTTTTCGGCGGGGAGCTGTTTTTT.

The chain has TRBV5-6 and TRBJ1-2, with 9 bases fitting TRBD1. The germline CDR1 and CDR2 sequences are SGHDT and YYEEEE. The CDR3 covers 13 residues. With 2 bases clipped from V and 6 bases from J, the junction kept 2 bases outside the gene matches. CDR3 sequence: CASSLQGAHGYTF. The CDR3 coding sequence is TGTGCCAGCAGCTTACAGGGGGCCCATGGCTACACCTTC.

The chain carries TRBV6-5 and TRBJ1-6; D is undetermined. This CDR3 is 13 amino acids long. CDR1 is MNHEY, CDR2 SVGAGI, per germline. V was cut by 5 bases and J by 4 bases, with 6 bases left in between. The CDR3 DNA sequence: TGTGCCAGCAGTCAGGAATATAATTCACCCCTCCACTTT. This encodes CASSQEYNSPLHF.

The chain uses TRBV6-5 and TRBJ1-3, with unresolved D. Trimming took 2 bases from V and 3 from J, leaving 14 bases between them. Germline V gives CDR1 MNHEY, CDR2 SVGAGI. This CDR3 has 16 residues. In DNA form, the CDR3 reads TGTGCCAGCAGTTACGCCTACATGGGAGGTGGAAACACCATATATTTT. Amino acids: CASSYAYMGGGNTIYF.

The chain couples TRBV5-6 to TRBJ1-1, with D maybe TRBD1 (5 bases). The V end was cut by 4 bases, the J end by 2 bases, with 15 bases between. Germline V gene data show CDR1 as SGHDT and CDR2 as YYEEEE. This CDR3 is 15 amino acids long. Here the CDR3 DNA reads TGTGCCAGCAGCGTCGGGGGTGGGAGTAACACTGAAGCTTTCTTT. Translation: CASSVGGGSNTEAFF.

The chain joins TRBV6-5 to TRBJ2-7; D uncertain. Trimming left V 0 bases short and J 3 bases short, with 9 bases between. Germline V lookup: CDR1 MNHEY, CDR2 SVGAGI. There are 14 residues in the CDR3. The CDR3 spells CASSYSRFGYEQYF. CDR3 nucleotides: TGTGCCAGCAGTTACTCCAGGTTCGGCTACGAGCAGTACTTC.

This chain links TRBV7-2 with TRBJ2-5; D ambiguous. Germline V lookup: CDR1 SGHTA, CDR2 FQGNSA. The ends were cut back, 1 base at V and 5 bases at J, with 14 bases in the middle. The CDR3 totals 15 residues. The CDR3 region is CASSLVLVGWETQYF. DNA for the CDR3: TGTGCCAGCAGCTTAGTCCTCGTGGGCTGGGAGACCCAGTACTTC.

V and J are TRBV25-1 and TRBJ2-5, with TRBD1 matching 11 bases. CDR1 MGHDK and CDR2 SYGVNS come from the germline V gene. There are 16 residues in the CDR3. J was trimmed by 4 bases and V by 1 base; bases with no gene match: 5. The CDR3 spells CASSEFRTGGAETQYF. CDR3 in DNA: TGTGCCAGCAGTGAATTCCGGACAGGGGGCGCAGAGACCCAGTACTTC. Variable domain in full (rest from reference TRBV25-1 and TRBJ2-5): EADIYQTPRYLVIGTGKKITLECSQTMGHDKMYWYQQDPGMELHLIHYSYGVNSTEKGDLSSESTVSRIRTEHFPLTLESARPSHTSQYLCASSEFRTGGAETQYFGPGTRLLVL.

This chain joins TRBV4-1 and TRBJ2-3, with unresolved D. Trimming left V 1 base short and J 2 bases short, with 7 bases between. This CDR3 is 14 amino acids long. CDR1 MGHRA and CDR2 YSYEKL come from the germline V gene. DNA of the CDR3: TGCGCCAGCAGCCAAGGACAAAACACAGATACGCAGTATTTT. Its protein product is CASSQGQNTDTQYF.

This chain connects TRBV15 to TRBJ2-5, with 7 bases fitting TRBD1. J lost 3 bases, V lost 4 bases, and 11 bases had no gene match. This CDR3 region has 16 residues. Germline CDR1 is LNHNV and CDR2 is YYDKDF (reference sequence). The CDR3 DNA is TGTGCCACCAGCAAGAGGGACCGGGACAGAGAAGAGACCCAGTACTTC. Amino acid sequence: CATSKRDRDREETQYF.

V gene TRBV5-1 combines with J gene TRBJ2-5, with D perhaps matching TRBD1 (5 bases). V gave up 1 base and J gave up 5 bases, with 12 bases separating them. Germline CDR1 and CDR2: SGHRS and YFSETQ. This CDR3 region has 14 residues. The CDR3 spells CASSLTGNPETQYF. The DNA for the CDR3 is TGCGCCAGCAGCTTGACAGGAAATCCCGAGACCCAGTACTTC. Based on the CDR3 plus reference TRBV5-1 and TRBJ2-5, the full variable domain is KAGVTQTPRYLIKTRGQQVTLSCSPISGHRSVSWYQQTPGQGLQFLFEYFSETQRNKGNFPGRFSGRQFSNSRSEMNVSTLELGDSALYLCASSLTGNPETQYFGPGTRLLVL.

V gene TRBV27 combines with J gene TRBJ1-1, with D unresolved. The V gene's germline CDR1 is MNHEY and CDR2 SMNVEV (reference sequence). This CDR3 has 13 residues. V was clipped by 6 bases and J by 1 base, with 9 bases between them. This CDR3 is CASRFLGNTEAFF. DNA of the CDR3: TGTGCCAGCAGATTTCTCGGGAACACTGAAGCTTTCTTT.

This chain links TRBV9 with TRBJ2-1, with a possible D match to TRBD2 (5 bases). This CDR3 region has 15 residues. V was pared by 2 bases and J by 3 bases, with 12 bases between. The germline V gene has CDR1 SGDLS and CDR2 YYNGEE. The CDR3 DNA follows: TGTGCCAGCAGCGTGTCTGCGGGCGGCTACAATGAGCAGTTCTTC. This sequence encodes CASSVSAGGYNEQFF.

The chain joins TRBV14 to TRBJ2-5, with 12 nucleotides matching TRBD2. From germline, CDR1 is SGHDN and CDR2 FVKESK. The length of the CDR3 is 15 residues. V trimming: 3 bases; J trimming: 4 bases; junction bases outside the gene matches: 3. DNA of the CDR3: TGTGCCAGCAGCCATCTAGCGGGAGGGGGAGAGACCCAGTACTTC. Its protein is CASSHLAGGGETQYF.

The chain has TRBV7-7 and TRBJ2-3; possible D gene TRBD2, 6 bases. The CDR3 has 16 residues. Trimming took 5 bases from V and 2 from J, leaving 17 bases between them. Germline lookup yields CDR1 SSHAT and CDR2 FNYEAQ (reference sequence). CDR3 DNA sequence: TGTGCCAGCAGCCCCACGGGACTGACCACCACAGATACGCAGTATTTT. The encoded protein is CASSPTGLTTTDTQYF.

The rearrangement links TRBV7-9 to TRBJ2-7, with TRBD1 matching 7 bases. The CDR3 totals 13 residues. Per germline, CDR1 SEHNR and CDR2 FQNEAQ (reference sequence). V lost 5 bases and J lost 5; bases outside the gene matches: 6. The CDR3 DNA follows: TGTGCCAGCAGCCCCCACAGGGGACACGAGCAGTACTTC. Translated: CASSPHRGHEQYF.

This clone was seen just once. The rearrangement uses TRBV29-1 and TRBJ1-1, with D maybe TRBD1 (5 bases). The CDR3 loop spans 11 amino acids. Trimming shortened V by 4 bases and J by 4 bases, and 7 bases separated the two germline ends. Germline values: CDR1 SQVTM, CDR2 ANQGSEA. This CDR3 is CSVGGLTEAFF. CDR3 DNA: TGCAGCGTTGGGGGCCTCACTGAAGCTTTCTTT.

This sequence joins TRBV11-2 and TRBJ1-2; D is possibly TRBD1 (5 bases). V lost 1 base, J lost 7 bases, and 13 bases lay in between. CDR1 is SGHAT and CDR2 is FQNNGV in the germline V gene. This CDR3 spans 14 amino acids. CDR3 in amino acids: CASSLGGGTSGYTF. The CDR3 DNA reads TGTGCCAGCAGCTTAGGGGGGGGGACGAGTGGCTACACCTTC.

This chain uses TRBV7-9 with TRBJ2-2; TRBD2 matches 11 bases. The CDR3 sequence is 15 residues long. Trimming took 0 bases from V and 6 from J; bases not matched to a gene: 0. The V gene's germline CDR1 is SEHNR and CDR2 FQNEAQ (reference sequence). Written as DNA, the CDR3 is TGTGCCAGCAGCTTAGCGACTAGCGGGGCCGGGGAGCTGTTTTTT. Translated, it gives CASSLATSGAGELFF.

The V gene is TRBV30, the J gene TRBJ2-5, with 10 bases fitting TRBD1. The CDR3 contains 13 residues. Germline CDR1 reads GTSNPN; CDR2 reads SVGIG (reference sequence). Trimming removed 5 bases from V and 2 bases from J; junction bases left unmatched: 2. The CDR3 bases are TGTGCCTGGGGGGGACAGGGGCAAGAGACCCAGTACTTC. Translated, it gives CAWGGQGQETQYF.

The chain recombines TRBV4-1 with TRBJ2-7, with 9 bases fitting TRBD2. The CDR3 totals 19 residues. The junction had 16 bases not matched to a gene; V was cut back by 1 base and J by 3 bases. The V gene's germline CDR1 is MGHRA and CDR2 YSYEKL. The CDR3 spells CASSQGITAGGSYYYEQYF. Here the CDR3 DNA reads TGCGCCAGCAGCCAAGGAATTACGGCGGGGGGGTCCTACTACTACGAGCAGTACTTC.

This clone was detected only once. The rearrangement uses TRBV9 and TRBJ2-3, with 11 bases identical to TRBD2. This CDR3 comprises 17 residues. Germline lookup yields CDR1 SGDLS and CDR2 YYNGEE. V lost 1 base to trimming and J lost 2 bases; unmatched junction nucleotides: 6. The CDR3 sequence is CASSVTSGSLLTDTQYF. The DNA of the CDR3 is TGTGCCAGCAGCGTAACTAGCGGGAGTCTCCTCACAGATACGCAGTATTTT.

The chain joins TRBV2 to TRBJ2-1, with TRBD2 matching 9 bases. The V gene's germline CDR1 is SNHLY and CDR2 FYNNEI. The V and J ends lost 4 bases and 0 bases, in that order; junction bases with no gene match: 4. The CDR3 runs 16 residues. CDR3 DNA: TGTGCCAGCAGTGTGGATAGCGGGAGCTCCTACAATGAGCAGTTCTTC. Translating it yields CASSVDSGSSYNEQFF.

V usage is TRBV7-7 and J usage is TRBJ2-5; a possible D gene is TRBD1 (6 bases). The CDR3 totals 14 residues. Germline values: CDR1 SSHAT, CDR2 FNYEAQ (reference sequence). Trimming took 4 bases from V and 2 from J, leaving 11 bases between them. Here the CDR3 DNA reads TGTGCCAGCAGCTCAACAGGGAAGCAAGAGACCCAGTACTTC. This translates into CASSSTGKQETQYF. Full variable domain (rest looked up from reference TRBV7-7 and TRBJ2-5): GAGVSQSPRYKVTKRGQDVTLRCDPISSHATLYWYQQALGQGPEFLTYFNYEAQPDKSGLPSDRFSAERPEGSISTLTIQRTEQRDSAMYRCASSSTGKQETQYFGPGTRLLVL.